This T cell receptor beta chain appears in the sequencing data of a study of cytomegalovirus exposure and HLA in healthy donors. Study-wide findings and caveats: Many donors shared some public TCRs, even though most TCR sequences were rare. Likely technical artifact: a cluster of highly shared sequence variants.

The primer mix had 60 Vbeta and 13 Jbeta primers. Clones were sequenced by immunoSEQ multiplex PCR, and TCRdb holds only the in-frame ones, with some missing. The repertoire holds approximately 110,000 clones, 65% seen once, with approximately 3.9% in the top ten. Germline V CDR1 and CDR2: MNHNY, SVGAGI (reference sequence). V lost 7 bases and J lost 1, with 16 bases in between. The CDR3 contains 16 residues. This clone has just a few counts. Antigen: not known. The sample consisted of PBMCs. This sequence originates from a man aged 25 to 40 in good health and CMV-seropositive. The chain recombines TRBV6-6 with TRBJ2-2; D unclear. The CDR3 reads CASTFLSQLNTGELFF. The DNA of the CDR3 is TGTGCCAGCACCTTCCTAAGCCAACTGAACACCGGGGAGCTGTTTTTT.